This T cell receptor (beta chain) derives from a study of T-cell memory formation after mild COVID-19. Whole-study context: The two donors had largely donor-specific TCR clusters. Study findings and constraints: Several responding clones turned up in pre-infection memory, indicating that cross-reactive memory may have taken part. Most CD4+ clones that shrank were in CM and EM, while CD8+ ones turned up in EMRA. Clones that contracted from day 15 to 85 were balanced CD4/CD8, while later expanders leaned CD4+.

This clonotype was counted only a few times. Its antigen remains unidentified. Germline CDR1 is KGHSH and CDR2 is LQKENI. This CDR3 is 16 amino acids long. The junction had 11 bases not matched to a gene; V was cut back by 4 bases and J by 8 bases. One entry per CDR3 protein, called by TCRdb with MiXCR from the 5' RACE reads. Of 200,000 to 250,000 distinct CDR3 sequences in the sample, roughly 10% were seen once. The chain is built from TRBV18 and TRBJ2-1, with 10 bases matching TRBD2. Material: PBMCs or a T cell subset sorted from them (not recorded which). The TCR sequence derives from a man younger than 35 who had mild COVID-19 (a few samples of this study predate the infection). Cell type and time point are not known. The CDR3 nucleotides read TGTGCCAGCTCACGGACAGCCGGGACTAGCGTGTATGAGCAGTTCTTC. Translation gives CASSRTAGTSVYEQFF.